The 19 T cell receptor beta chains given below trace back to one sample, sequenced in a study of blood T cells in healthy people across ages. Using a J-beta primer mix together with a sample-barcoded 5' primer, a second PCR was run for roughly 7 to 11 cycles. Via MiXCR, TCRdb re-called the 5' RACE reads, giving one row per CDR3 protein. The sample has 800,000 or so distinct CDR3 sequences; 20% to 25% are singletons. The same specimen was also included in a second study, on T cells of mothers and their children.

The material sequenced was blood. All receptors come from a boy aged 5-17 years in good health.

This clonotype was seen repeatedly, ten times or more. CDR3 in amino acids: CASSQGTGTGDEKLFF. CDR3 nucleotide sequence: TGCGCCAGCAGCCAGGGGACCGGGACAGGGGATGAAAAACTGTTTTTT. The chain employs TRBV4-1 and TRBJ1-4, with 10 bases fitting TRBD1. V gave up 3 bases and J gave up 6 bases; unmatched junction bases: 7. Germline-derived CDR1 and CDR2 are MGHRA and YSYEKL. The length of the CDR3 is 16 residues.

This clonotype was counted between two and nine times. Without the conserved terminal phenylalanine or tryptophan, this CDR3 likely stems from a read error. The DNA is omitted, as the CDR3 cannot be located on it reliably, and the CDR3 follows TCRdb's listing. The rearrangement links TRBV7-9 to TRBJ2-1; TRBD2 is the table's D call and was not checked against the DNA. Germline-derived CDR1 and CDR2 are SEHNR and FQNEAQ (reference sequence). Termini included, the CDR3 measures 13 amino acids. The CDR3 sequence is CASSLDTSGIISL.

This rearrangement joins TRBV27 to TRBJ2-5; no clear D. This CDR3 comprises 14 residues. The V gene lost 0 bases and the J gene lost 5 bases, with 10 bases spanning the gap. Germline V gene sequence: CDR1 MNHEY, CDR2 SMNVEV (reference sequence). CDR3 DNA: TGTGCCAGCAGTTTATCAGGCCTATGGGAGACCCAGTACTTC. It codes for CASSLSGLWETQYF.

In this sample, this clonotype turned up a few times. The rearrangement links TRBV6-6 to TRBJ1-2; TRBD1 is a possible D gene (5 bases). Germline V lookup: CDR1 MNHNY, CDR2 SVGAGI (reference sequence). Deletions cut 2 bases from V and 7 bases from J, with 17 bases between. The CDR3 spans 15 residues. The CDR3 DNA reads TGTGCCAGCAGTTACGCCGGGGGAGGGGCCAGTGGCTACACCTTC. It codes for CASSYAGGGASGYTF.

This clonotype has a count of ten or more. CDR3 DNA: TGTGCCAGCAGTGACCCAGTGGCCTCACCCCTCCACTTT. It yields the protein CASSDPVASPLHF. The rearrangement links TRBV25-1 to TRBJ1-6, with unresolved D. Per the germline V gene, CDR1 is MGHDK and CDR2 is SYGVNS. Trimming took off 3 bases at V and 10 bases at J, with 10 bases between the two ends. The CDR3 runs 13 residues.

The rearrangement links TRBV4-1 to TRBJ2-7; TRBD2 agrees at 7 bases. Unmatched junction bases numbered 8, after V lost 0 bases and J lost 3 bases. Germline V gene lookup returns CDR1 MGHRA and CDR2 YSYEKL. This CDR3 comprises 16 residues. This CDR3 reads CASSQDLTGGIYEQYF. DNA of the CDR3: TGCGCCAGCAGCCAAGATTTAACGGGAGGTATCTACGAGCAGTACTTC.

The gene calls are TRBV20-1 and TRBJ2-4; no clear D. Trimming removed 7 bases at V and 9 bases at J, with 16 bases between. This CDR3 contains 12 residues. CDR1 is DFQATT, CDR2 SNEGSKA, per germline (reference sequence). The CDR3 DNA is TGCAGTGTACGTTTCGAAGCCGGCATTCAGTACTTC. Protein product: CSVRFEAGIQYF.

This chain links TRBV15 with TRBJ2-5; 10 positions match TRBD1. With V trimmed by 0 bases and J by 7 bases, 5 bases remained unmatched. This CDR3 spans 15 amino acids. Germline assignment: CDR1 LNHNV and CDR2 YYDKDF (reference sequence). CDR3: CATSRDRGQGRTQYF. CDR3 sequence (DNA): TGTGCCACCAGCAGAGATCGGGGACAGGGGAGGACCCAGTACTTC.

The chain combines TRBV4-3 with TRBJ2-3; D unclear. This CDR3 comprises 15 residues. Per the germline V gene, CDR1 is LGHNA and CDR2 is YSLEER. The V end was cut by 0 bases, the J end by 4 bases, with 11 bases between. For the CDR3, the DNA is TGCGCCAGCAGCCAAGAGCTCCTGGGTCCAGATACGCAGTATTTT. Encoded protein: CASSQELLGPDTQYF.

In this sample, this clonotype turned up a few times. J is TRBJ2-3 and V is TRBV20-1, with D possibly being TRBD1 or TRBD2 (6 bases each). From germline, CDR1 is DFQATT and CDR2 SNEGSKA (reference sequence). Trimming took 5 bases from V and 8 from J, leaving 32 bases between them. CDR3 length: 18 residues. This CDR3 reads CSALRVVRTARGATTQYF. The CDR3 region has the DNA TGCAGTGCTCTCCGGGTAGTTAGGACAGCCCGCGGGGCGACTACGCAGTATTTT.

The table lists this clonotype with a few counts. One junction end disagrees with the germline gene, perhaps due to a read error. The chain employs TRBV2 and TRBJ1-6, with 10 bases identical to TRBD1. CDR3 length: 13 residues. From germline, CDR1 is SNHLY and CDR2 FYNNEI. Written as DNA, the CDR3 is TGTGCCAGCAGGGGGACAGGGGTTTCACCCCTCCGCTTT. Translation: CASRGTGVSPLRF.

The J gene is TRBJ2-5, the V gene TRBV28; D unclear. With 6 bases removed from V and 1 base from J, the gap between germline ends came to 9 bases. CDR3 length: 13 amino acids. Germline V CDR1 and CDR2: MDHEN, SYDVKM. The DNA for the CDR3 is TGTGCCAGCAGAAGGGTTTTCCAAGAGACCCAGTACTTC. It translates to CASRRVFQETQYF.

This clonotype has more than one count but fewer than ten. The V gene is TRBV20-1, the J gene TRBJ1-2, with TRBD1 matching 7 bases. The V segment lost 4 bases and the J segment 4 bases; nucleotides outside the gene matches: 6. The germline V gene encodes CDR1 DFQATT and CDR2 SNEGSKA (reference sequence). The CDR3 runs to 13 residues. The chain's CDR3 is CSAITGQTYGYTF. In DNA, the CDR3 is TGCAGTGCTATAACGGGACAGACCTATGGCTACACCTTC.

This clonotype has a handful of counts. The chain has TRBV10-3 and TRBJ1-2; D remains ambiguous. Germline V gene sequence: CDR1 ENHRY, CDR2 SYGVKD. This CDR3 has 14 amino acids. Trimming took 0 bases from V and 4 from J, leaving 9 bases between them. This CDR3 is CAISESGVSYGYTF. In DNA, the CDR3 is TGTGCCATCAGTGAGTCAGGAGTGTCCTATGGCTACACCTTC.

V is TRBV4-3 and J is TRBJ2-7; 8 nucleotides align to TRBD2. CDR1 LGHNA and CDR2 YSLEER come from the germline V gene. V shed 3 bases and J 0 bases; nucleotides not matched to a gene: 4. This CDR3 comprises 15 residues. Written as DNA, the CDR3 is TGCGCCAGCAGCCATCAAGCGGGGGCCTCCTACGAGCAGTACTTC. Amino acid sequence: CASSHQAGASYEQYF.

The CDR3 DNA reads TGCAGCGTTGAAGAGGGACCCAGGGTCGCGGAAGGCTACACCTTC. This sequence encodes CSVEEGPRVAEGYTF. The chain joins TRBV29-1 to TRBJ1-2, with D possibly being TRBD1 (5 bases). Trimming cost V 0 bases and J 8 bases, with 19 bases left between them. CDR1 SQVTM and CDR2 ANQGSEA come from the germline V gene. The CDR3 loop spans 15 amino acids.

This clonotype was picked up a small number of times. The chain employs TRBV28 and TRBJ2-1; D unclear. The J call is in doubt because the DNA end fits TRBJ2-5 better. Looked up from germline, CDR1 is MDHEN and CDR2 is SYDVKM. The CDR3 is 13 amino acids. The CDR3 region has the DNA TGTGCCAGCAGCGCGCGCTTGGTTCAGACCCAGTACTTC. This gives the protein CASSARLVQTQYF.

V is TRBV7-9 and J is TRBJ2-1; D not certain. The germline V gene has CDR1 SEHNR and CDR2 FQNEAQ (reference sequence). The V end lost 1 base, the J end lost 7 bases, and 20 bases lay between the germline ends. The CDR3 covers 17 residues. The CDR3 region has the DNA TGTGCCAGCAGCTTAGGAGTCTGGTCTCAGGTAGGAAATGAGCAGTTCTTC. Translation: CASSLGVWSQVGNEQFF.

The CDR3 bases are TGCAGTGCGAAAGCGGGAGTCGGAGCAGATACGCAGTATTTT. This sequence encodes CSAKAGVGADTQYF. The rearrangement uses TRBV20-1 and TRBJ2-3, with 8 bases lining up with TRBD2. Trimming took 6 bases from V and 4 from J; bases not matched to a gene: 9. The CDR3 is made up of 14 amino acids. Germline V gene lookup returns CDR1 DFQATT and CDR2 SNEGSKA (reference sequence).